The entry that follows covers one T cell receptor (beta chain) sequence. This sample is part of a study of T cell responses to AZD1222 COVID-19 vaccine. Only in-frame clones appear in the TCRdb table, and some are missing; sequencing was by immunoSEQ multiplex PCR. The data hold roughly 150,000 clones, with roughly 90% observed a single time. The V and J ends lost 4 bases and 4 bases, in that order; junction bases with no gene match: 6. Germline V gives CDR1 SQVTM, CDR2 ANQGSEA. The CDR3 spans 15 residues. The receptor comes from an adult who received the AZD1222 COVID-19 vaccine. The source material was peripheral blood, sampled 28 days after the second AZD1222 dose. The rearrangement uses TRBV29-1 and TRBJ2-5; 13 positions agree with TRBD2. In nucleotides, the CDR3 is TGCAGCGTTGGTCGACTAGCGGGAGGAGGAGAGACCCAGTACTTC. Its protein is CSVGRLAGGGETQYF. Filled out from reference TRBV29-1 and TRBJ2-5, the complete variable domain reads SAVISQKPSRDICQRGTSLTIQCQVDSQVTMMFWYRQQPGQSLTLIATANQGSEATYESGFVIDKFPISRPNLTFSTLTVSNMSPEDSSIYLCSVGRLAGGGETQYFGPGTRLLVL.